Below are 11 T cell receptor beta chains sequenced from a single sample in a study of a mutant IDH1 vaccine in newly diagnosed glioma. Only in-frame clones appear in the TCRdb table, and some are missing; sequencing was by immunoSEQ multiplex PCR. The sample has some 29,000 clones, around 77% seen once. Regarding time point: week 35, safety follow-up. Topical imiquimod accompanied each vaccine dose, which consisted of 300 ug of mutant IDH1 20-mer peptide. No antigens are known for them. The sample consisted of PBMCs, taken from a glioma patient whose treatment included an IDH1 peptide vaccine. These receptors came from a woman in her 30s with glioma. Some clones in this sample may be carry-over from other donors' samples.

The genes are TRBV5-6 and TRBJ1-2, with 9 positions matching TRBD1. Germline values: CDR1 SGHDT, CDR2 YYEEEE. V was pared by 1 base and J by 6 bases, with 7 bases of the junction left unmatched. CDR3 length equals 15 residues. CDR3 nucleotides: TGTGCCAGCAGCTTGACCGCCACAGGGGGCAATGGCTACACCTTC. Its protein product is CASSLTATGGNGYTF. Variable domain in full (rest from reference TRBV5-6 and TRBJ1-2): DAGVTQSPTHLIKTRGQQVTLRCSPKSGHDTVSWYQQALGQGPQFIFQYYEEEERQRGNFPDRFSGHQFPNYSSELNVNALLLGDSALYLCASSLTATGGNGYTFGSGTRLTVV.

V is TRBV6-6 and J is TRBJ2-1, with D maybe TRBD2 (5 bases). Trimming shortened V by 0 bases and J by 8 bases, and 5 bases separated the two germline ends. The CDR3 has 12 amino acids. Per the germline V gene, CDR1 is MNHNY and CDR2 is SVGAGI (reference sequence). Here the CDR3 DNA reads TGTGCCAGCAGTTACTCGGAGGATGAGCAGTTCTTC. As protein: CASSYSEDEQFF.

This chain joins TRBV11-3 and TRBJ1-2; 9 bases line up with TRBD1. This CDR3 region has 15 residues. Losses at the gene ends were 5 bases for V and 4 bases for J; bases not matched to a gene: 8. The V gene's germline CDR1 is SGHNT and CDR2 YENEEA. CDR3: CASSLRQGGGYGYTF. DNA for the CDR3: TGTGCCAGCAGCCTCCGACAGGGGGGGGGCTATGGCTACACCTTC.

A few counts support this clone. The V gene is TRBV7-2, the J gene TRBJ2-1, with a possible D match to TRBD1 (6 bases). In germline, CDR1 is SGHTA, CDR2 FQGNSA. With 4 bases removed from V and 3 bases from J, the gap between germline ends came to 13 bases. This CDR3 region has 15 residues. CDR3 nucleotides: TGTGCCAGCAGCTCATTGTCAGGGGTCTACAATGAGCAGTTCTTC. It specifies CASSSLSGVYNEQFF.

About this clone: One end of the junction is discordant with germline, which a read error may explain. The V call is TRBV7-7, the J call TRBJ2-3, with 10 bases fitting TRBD2. The germline CDR1 and CDR2 sequences are SSHAT and FNYEAQ (reference sequence). The CDR3 loop spans 15 amino acids. The CDR3 nucleotides are TGTGCTAGCAGCCCCAGCGGGAGGGCAGAAGATACGCAGTATTTT. It yields the protein CASSPSGRAEDTQYF. The variable domain in full, with the rest retrieved from reference TRBV7-7 and TRBJ2-3, is GAGVSQSPRYKVTKRGQDVTLRCDPISSHATLYWYQQALGQGPEFLTYFNYEAQPDKSGLPSDRFSAERPEGSISTLTIQRTEQRDSAMYRCASSPSGRAEDTQYFGPGTRLTVL.

V is TRBV18 and J is TRBJ2-3; TRBD2 is a possible D gene (5 bases). CDR1 and CDR2 (germline): KGHSH, LQKENI. This CDR3 has 14 residues. Trimming removed 5 bases at V and 1 base at J, with 10 bases between. The CDR3 region has the DNA TGTGCCAGCTCAGTGGGGAGCGGCACAGATACGCAGTATTTT. Translating gives CASSVGSGTDTQYF.

This chain joins TRBV6-7 and TRBJ2-3; TRBD2 agrees at 8 bases. TRBV6-7 qualifies as an ORF whose function is uncertain. This CDR3 is 13 amino acids long. The CDR3: CRGGRERTDTQYF. DNA of the CDR3: TGTCGGGGGGGGCGGGAGAGGACAGATACGCAGTATTTT.

This chain links TRBV10-3 with TRBJ2-7, with TRBD1 matching 10 bases. Trimming cost V 6 bases and J 3 bases; bases outside gene matches: 23. Germline lookup yields CDR1 ENHRY and CDR2 SYGVKD. The CDR3 totals 20 residues. The CDR3, as DNA: TGTGCCATCAGCCGGACTATCTTCCGGGACAGGGGCACCCCTATCTACGAGCAGTACTTC. Residues: CAISRTIFRDRGTPIYEQYF.

This clone is a singleton in its sample. The chain's CDR3 is CASSDRVASPYGYTF. CDR3 in DNA: TGTGCCAGTAGTGACCGGGTCGCTTCTCCCTATGGCTACACCTTC. This rearrangement joins TRBV19 to TRBJ1-2; no clear D gene. The germline V gene encodes CDR1 LNHDA and CDR2 SQIVND (reference sequence). This CDR3 spans 15 amino acids. With 5 bases removed from V and 4 bases from J, the gap between germline ends came to 17 bases.

V usage is TRBV30 and J usage is TRBJ2-1; TRBD2 matches 9 bases. The germline V gene encodes CDR1 GTSNPN and CDR2 SVGIG (reference sequence). Trimming removed 3 bases from V and 10 bases from J; junction bases left unmatched: 19. The CDR3 spans 17 residues. This CDR3 reads CAWSSYSARRGGREQFF. In DNA form, the CDR3 reads TGTGCCTGGAGCTCATACAGCGCGCGGCGGGGGGGCAGGGAGCAGTTCTTC.

In nucleotides, the CDR3 is TGTGCCATCAGTGAAGAGGGTAGGAATGAGCAGTTCTTC. Amino acid sequence: CAISEEGRNEQFF. V and J are TRBV10-3 and TRBJ2-1, with D possibly matching TRBD2 (5 bases). Germline CDR1 and CDR2: ENHRY and SYGVKD. V shed 3 bases and J shed 7 bases, with 10 bases lying between them. This CDR3 spans 13 amino acids.